This TCR beta chain stems from a study of patients and donors after allogeneic stem cell transplantation. The germline CDR1 and CDR2 sequences are MGHRA and YSYEKL. This CDR3 contains 16 residues. The ends were cut back, 1 base at V and 2 bases at J, with 11 bases in the middle. In TCRdb, the RT-PCR reads were re-called with MiXCR into one record per CDR3 protein. The table includes 160,000 or so distinct CDR3 sequences, 20% to 25% detected once. The clonotype originates from a human donor who was either an allogeneic HSCT recipient or a stem cell or donor lymphocyte infusion donor (not recorded which). It is not recorded whose cells these are; they may come from a transplant donor. The chain combines TRBV4-1 with TRBJ2-2; no firm D call. The sequenced material came from blood, either unsorted or a sorted T cell fraction (not recorded which). The CDR3: CASSQARLNNTGELFF. CDR3 coding DNA: TGCGCCAGCAGCCAAGCAAGGCTAAATAACACCGGGGAGCTGTTTTTT.